This T cell receptor (beta chain) is drawn from a study of neoadjuvant anti-PD-1 for oral cavity cancer. This CDR3 region has 14 residues. In germline, CDR1 is LNHNV, CDR2 YYDKDF (reference sequence). The V gene lost 3 bases and the J gene lost 8 bases, with 14 bases spanning the gap. Six replicates per PBMC sample, mostly from 480 ng of genomic DNA. TCRdb keeps only in-frame clones here, not all; method: immunoSEQ multiplex PCR. The sample has about 14,000 clones, around 60% seen once. This TCR was recovered from a person aged 35 to 85 with oral cavity squamous cell carcinoma. The sample in question was PBMCs, obtained before nivolumab (anti-PD-1) treatment. V is TRBV15 and J is TRBJ1-3; no reliable D call. CDR3: CATSRGVEGDTIYF. CDR3 coding DNA: TGTGCCACCAGCAGGGGTGTGGAGGGTGACACCATATATTTT. The full variable domain, its missing parts supplied by reference TRBV15 and TRBJ1-3, is DAMVIQNPRYQVTQFGKPVTLSCSQTLNHNVMYWYQQKSSQAPKLLFHYYDKDFNNEADTPDNFQSRRPNTSFCFLDIRSPGLGDTAMYLCATSRGVEGDTIYFGEGSWLTVV.